The rows below give T cell receptor beta chains drawn from one sample of a study of T cell repertoires in cytomegalovirus infection. Antigens of these TCRs are unknown. TCRdb reprocessed the reads with MiXCR, giving one entry per CDR3 protein. The table shows approximately 73,000 distinct CDR3 sequences, with 35% to 45% occurring only once. Sequencing was performed on CD8+ T cells from cultured PBMCs, taken from culture after CMV antigen stimulation. The receptors come from a human donor in good health (CMV status not recorded). Some clones in this sample may be carry-over from other donors' samples. CDR3s include the opening cysteine and the closing phenylalanine or tryptophan. The D gene is left open where the match is weak. The size field is filled for only some rows; it gives once, few, many or a size class.

v_call: TRBV4-1; j_call: TRBJ1-6; clone_size: .; d_call: .; cdr3_nt: TGCGCCAGCAGCCAAGGTCCGCCTTTTAATTCACCCCTCCACTTT; cdr3_aa: CASSQGPPFNSPLHF
v_call: TRBV12-3/TRBV12-4; j_call: TRBJ2-3; clone_size: once; d_call: TRBD2; cdr3_nt: TGTGCCAGCAGTTTACGGCTAGCGGGGGCTACAGATACGCAGTATTTT; cdr3_aa: CASSLRLAGATDTQYF
v_call: TRBV28; j_call: TRBJ2-5; clone_size: .; d_call: TRBD1; cdr3_nt: TGTGCCAGCGGAAAAGACAGGGTACTACACGGGGAAGAGACCCAGTACTTC; cdr3_aa: CASGKDRVLHGEETQYF
v_call: TRBV27; j_call: TRBJ2-2; clone_size: .; d_call: .; cdr3_nt: TGTGCCAGCAGCCTCTCTGGGATCGGGGAGCTGTTTTTT; cdr3_aa: CASSLSGIGELFF
v_call: TRBV7-8; j_call: TRBJ2-7; clone_size: .; d_call: .; cdr3_nt: TGTGCCAGCAGCTTTGAGGGGTTCTCCTACGAGCAGTACTTC; cdr3_aa: CASSFEGFSYEQYF
v_call: TRBV6-6; j_call: TRBJ1-5; clone_size: .; d_call: .; cdr3_nt: TGTGCCAGCAGTTACTCGGCAGGGCATAAGCAGCCCCAGCATTTT; cdr3_aa: CASSYSAGHKQPQHF
v_call: TRBV2; j_call: TRBJ1-2; clone_size: few; d_call: .; cdr3_nt: TGTGCCAGCCCAGGGACGGGCAGGGAGATCTATGGCTACACCTTC; cdr3_aa: CASPGTGREIYGYTF
v_call: TRBV7-9; j_call: TRBJ2-1; clone_size: .; d_call: TRBD1; cdr3_nt: TGTGCCAGCAGCAATCCGGGACAGGGATCGGATGAGCAGTTCTTC; cdr3_aa: CASSNPGQGSDEQFF
v_call: TRBV11-2; j_call: TRBJ2-1; clone_size: .; d_call: .; cdr3_nt: TGTGCCAGCAGCTTCTCCGGGGGGCTTTTCTACAATGAGCAGTTCTTC; cdr3_aa: CASSFSGGLFYNEQFF
v_call: TRBV15; j_call: TRBJ2-5; clone_size: .; d_call: .; cdr3_nt: TGTGCCACCAGCAGAGGCCAGGGACAAGAGACCCAGTACTTC; cdr3_aa: CATSRGQGQETQYF
v_call: TRBV27; j_call: TRBJ2-7; clone_size: many; d_call: TRBD1; cdr3_nt: TGTGCCACCTCGACAGGGGGAAGCTCCGAGCAGTACTTC; cdr3_aa: CATSTGGSSEQYF
v_call: TRBV11-2; j_call: TRBJ2-7; clone_size: many; d_call: .; cdr3_nt: TGTGCCAGCAGCTTAGTGTCCGGGCATAGCGACGAGCAGTACTTC; cdr3_aa: CASSLVSGHSDEQYF
v_call: TRBV29-1; j_call: TRBJ1-2; clone_size: once; d_call: .; cdr3_nt: TGCAGCGTTCCGGATTACAACTATGGCTACACCTTC; cdr3_aa: CSVPDYNYGYTF
v_call: TRBV4-1; j_call: TRBJ2-7; clone_size: .; d_call: .; cdr3_nt: TGCGCCAGCAGCCAAGAGACTCTCGGGGACGAGCAGTACTTC; cdr3_aa: CASSQETLGDEQYF
v_call: TRBV7-9; j_call: TRBJ1-2; clone_size: .; d_call: TRBD1; cdr3_nt: TGTGCCAGCAGCCGAGAAACAGGGGGTTTTAACTATGGCTACACCTTC; cdr3_aa: CASSRETGGFNYGYTF
v_call: TRBV29-1; j_call: TRBJ2-7; clone_size: .; d_call: .; cdr3_nt: TGCAGCGTCCCGAGGGACGGAACCTACGAGCAGTACTTC; cdr3_aa: CSVPRDGTYEQYF
v_call: TRBV27; j_call: TRBJ1-1; clone_size: .; d_call: TRBD1; cdr3_nt: TGTGCCAGCAGTCTCGGACAGGGGGCAAGAAACACTGAAGCTTTCTTT; cdr3_aa: CASSLGQGARNTEAFF
v_call: TRBV7-6; j_call: TRBJ2-3; clone_size: .; d_call: .; cdr3_nt: TGTGCCAGCAGCCGAGGGCTCCTAGGGGCTAGCACAGATACGCAGTATTTT; cdr3_aa: CASSRGLLGASTDTQYF
v_call: TRBV12-3/TRBV12-4; j_call: TRBJ2-2; clone_size: many; d_call: .; cdr3_nt: TGTGCCAGCAGTTTAAGACCCGGGGTCGGGGAGCTGTTTTTT; cdr3_aa: CASSLRPGVGELFF
v_call: TRBV7-9; j_call: TRBJ2-1; clone_size: .; d_call: .; cdr3_nt: TGTGCCAGCAGATACACTTATGCGGGGACAAACAATGAGCAGTTCTTC; cdr3_aa: CASRYTYAGTNNEQFF
v_call: TRBV25-1; j_call: TRBJ2-1; clone_size: .; d_call: .; cdr3_nt: TGTGCCAGCGATCAGGGGAGTTCCTACAATGAGCAGTTCTTC; cdr3_aa: CASDQGSSYNEQFF
v_call: TRBV6-6; j_call: TRBJ1-1; clone_size: .; d_call: .; cdr3_nt: TGTGCCAGTCGACTCGGGAACACTGAAGCTTTCTTT; cdr3_aa: CASRLGNTEAFF
v_call: TRBV28; j_call: TRBJ2-1; clone_size: .; d_call: .; cdr3_nt: TGTGCCAGCAGTTTAACCGACAGCTCCTACAATGAGCAGTTCTTC; cdr3_aa: CASSLTDSSYNEQFF
v_call: TRBV25-1; j_call: TRBJ1-2; clone_size: few; d_call: .; cdr3_nt: TGTGCCAGCAGCGCTCGGACGGACCTGGGCTACACCTTC; cdr3_aa: CASSARTDLGYTF
v_call: TRBV7-9; j_call: TRBJ1-5; clone_size: .; d_call: .; cdr3_nt: TGTGCCAGCAGCTTCATCGGGGGCCAGCCCCAGCATTTT; cdr3_aa: CASSFIGGQPQHF
v_call: TRBV12-3/TRBV12-4; j_call: TRBJ2-1; clone_size: .; d_call: TRBD2; cdr3_nt: TGTGCCAGCAGTTTACTGGTGGGGGGGGGAAACAATGAGCAGTTCTTC; cdr3_aa: CASSLLVGGGNNEQFF
v_call: TRBV11-2; j_call: TRBJ2-3; clone_size: few; d_call: TRBD2; cdr3_nt: TGTGCCAGCAGCTTAGCTACTAGCGGGGGGGCCGTCGTCACAGATACGCAGTATTTT; cdr3_aa: CASSLATSGGAVVTDTQYF
v_call: TRBV7-6; j_call: TRBJ1-2; clone_size: few; d_call: .; cdr3_nt: TGTGCCAGCAGCTTAGCGCCGAGGGGCGGCTATGGCTACACCTTC; cdr3_aa: CASSLAPRGGYGYTF
v_call: TRBV6-2/TRBV6-3; j_call: TRBJ1-5; clone_size: .; d_call: .; cdr3_nt: TGTGCCAGCAGCCCTGGCGGCGGGCGGAATCAGCCCCAGCATTTT; cdr3_aa: CASSPGGGRNQPQHF
v_call: TRBV6-5; j_call: TRBJ2-2; clone_size: few; d_call: TRBD2; cdr3_nt: TGTGCCAGCAGTCCTGAACTAGCGGGGGGGCATACCGGGGAGCTGTTTTTT; cdr3_aa: CASSPELAGGHTGELFF
v_call: TRBV29-1; j_call: TRBJ2-3; clone_size: .; d_call: .; cdr3_nt: TGCAGCGCCCATCCCGGGCCGTGGTCCAGTGCAGATACGCAGTATTTT; cdr3_aa: CSAHPGPWSSADTQYF
v_call: TRBV7-6; j_call: TRBJ2-1; clone_size: few; d_call: .; cdr3_nt: TGTGCCAGCAGCTTAGAGGGGGGGGCCTACAATGAGCAGTTCTTC; cdr3_aa: CASSLEGGAYNEQFF
v_call: TRBV6-1; j_call: TRBJ2-1; clone_size: .; d_call: .; cdr3_nt: TGTGCCAGCAGTCTATCGGTTGGGACATTCTCCTACAATGAGCAGTTCTTC; cdr3_aa: CASSLSVGTFSYNEQFF
v_call: TRBV6-1; j_call: TRBJ2-7; clone_size: few; d_call: .; cdr3_nt: TGTGCCAGCAGTGAAGGGGGGTTTACGGGGCCGTATTCCTACGAGCAGTACTTC; cdr3_aa: CASSEGGFTGPYSYEQYF
v_call: TRBV7-8; j_call: TRBJ2-7; clone_size: few; d_call: TRBD1; cdr3_nt: TGTGCCAGCAGCGAGGACAGGGGGGGAACCTACGAGCAGTACTTC; cdr3_aa: CASSEDRGGTYEQYF
v_call: TRBV19; j_call: TRBJ1-1; clone_size: .; d_call: .; cdr3_nt: TGTGCCAGTAGTATCGGACAGAACACTGAAGCTTTCTTT; cdr3_aa: CASSIGQNTEAFF
v_call: TRBV19; j_call: TRBJ1-5; clone_size: .; d_call: .; cdr3_nt: TGTGCCAGTAGAGGACAAAGCAATCAGCCCCAGCATTTT; cdr3_aa: CASRGQSNQPQHF
v_call: TRBV27; j_call: TRBJ1-5; clone_size: many; d_call: .; cdr3_nt: TGTGCCAGCAGTTTATCAGGGAACGAACAGCCCCAGCATTTT; cdr3_aa: CASSLSGNEQPQHF
v_call: TRBV7-8; j_call: TRBJ2-2; clone_size: .; d_call: TRBD1; cdr3_nt: TGTGCCAGCAGTCCTCGTAATAACAGGGGGAACACCGGGGAGCTGTTTTTT; cdr3_aa: CASSPRNNRGNTGELFF
v_call: TRBV4-1; j_call: TRBJ2-1; clone_size: .; d_call: .; cdr3_nt: TGCGCCAGCAGCCAAGGTGTCTTCTACAATGAGCAGTTCTTC; cdr3_aa: CASSQGVFYNEQFF
v_call: TRBV20-1; j_call: TRBJ1-1; clone_size: many; d_call: .; cdr3_nt: TGCAGTGCTAGCGCAGGGTTTATGAACACTGAAGCTTTCTTT; cdr3_aa: CSASAGFMNTEAFF
v_call: TRBV11-2; j_call: TRBJ2-1; clone_size: few; d_call: TRBD1; cdr3_nt: TGTGCCAGCAGCCCTGGGACAGGGTCGGGAATGAATGAGCAGTTCTTC; cdr3_aa: CASSPGTGSGMNEQFF
v_call: TRBV7-6; j_call: TRBJ2-5; clone_size: .; d_call: .; cdr3_nt: TGTGCCAGCAGCTTAAACCTAGCCGAGATGGAGACCCAGTACTTC; cdr3_aa: CASSLNLAEMETQYF
v_call: TRBV6-6; j_call: TRBJ2-3; clone_size: .; d_call: .; cdr3_nt: TGTGCCAGCAGTTCAATGTATCCAGATACGCAGTATTTT; cdr3_aa: CASSSMYPDTQYF
v_call: TRBV5-1; j_call: TRBJ2-3; clone_size: .; d_call: .; cdr3_nt: TGCGCCAGCAGCTTGTCGGGGGCAGATACGCAGTATTTT; cdr3_aa: CASSLSGADTQYF
v_call: TRBV6-4; j_call: TRBJ2-3; clone_size: many; d_call: TRBD2; cdr3_nt: TGTGCCAGCAGTGAGACGGCGGGGGGAAGCACAGATACGCAGTATTTT; cdr3_aa: CASSETAGGSTDTQYF
v_call: TRBV7-2; j_call: TRBJ1-6; clone_size: few; d_call: .; cdr3_nt: TGTGCCAGCAGCTCCCTATATACGCCGGGTTCACCCCTCCACTTT; cdr3_aa: CASSSLYTPGSPLHF
v_call: TRBV7-4; j_call: TRBJ2-7; clone_size: few; d_call: .; cdr3_nt: TGTGCCAGCAGCTTAGTATCAGGGTTCGCCGAGCAGTACTTC; cdr3_aa: CASSLVSGFAEQYF
v_call: TRBV28; j_call: TRBJ2-1; clone_size: .; d_call: .; cdr3_nt: TGTGCCAGCAGTTTAGGGGTCGGCTCAGACAATGAGCAGTTCTTC; cdr3_aa: CASSLGVGSDNEQFF
v_call: TRBV6-5; j_call: TRBJ2-7; clone_size: .; d_call: .; cdr3_nt: TGTGCCAGCAGTTACTCATCAGGGCCCGACGAGCAGTACTTC; cdr3_aa: CASSYSSGPDEQYF
v_call: TRBV20-1; j_call: TRBJ2-7; clone_size: .; d_call: .; cdr3_nt: TGCAGTGCTGCTGCCGGGGACTTCAGCTACGAGCAGTACTTC; cdr3_aa: CSAAAGDFSYEQYF
v_call: TRBV11-2; j_call: TRBJ1-1; clone_size: few; d_call: .; cdr3_nt: TGTGCCAGCAGCTTATGGGAACTTGGCATGAACACTGAAGCTTTCTTT; cdr3_aa: CASSLWELGMNTEAFF
v_call: TRBV19; j_call: TRBJ2-6; clone_size: .; d_call: .; cdr3_nt: TGTGCCAGTAGAAAGTTGGGGGCCAACGTCCTGACTTTC; cdr3_aa: CASRKLGANVLTF